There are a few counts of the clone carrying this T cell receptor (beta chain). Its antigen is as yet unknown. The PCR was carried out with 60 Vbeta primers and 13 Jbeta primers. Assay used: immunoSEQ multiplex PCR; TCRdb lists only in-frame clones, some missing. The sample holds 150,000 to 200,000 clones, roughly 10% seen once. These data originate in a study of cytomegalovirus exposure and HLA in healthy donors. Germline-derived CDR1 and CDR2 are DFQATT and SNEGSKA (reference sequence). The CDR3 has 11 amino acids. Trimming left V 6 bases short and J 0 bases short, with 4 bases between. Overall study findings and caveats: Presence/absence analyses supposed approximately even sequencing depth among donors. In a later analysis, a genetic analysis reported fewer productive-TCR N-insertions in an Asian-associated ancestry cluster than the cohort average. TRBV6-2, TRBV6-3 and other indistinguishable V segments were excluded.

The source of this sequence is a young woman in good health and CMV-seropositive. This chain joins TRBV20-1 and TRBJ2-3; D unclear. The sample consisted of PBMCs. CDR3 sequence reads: CSASSTDTQYF. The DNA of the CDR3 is TGCAGTGCGTCTAGCACAGATACGCAGTATTTT.